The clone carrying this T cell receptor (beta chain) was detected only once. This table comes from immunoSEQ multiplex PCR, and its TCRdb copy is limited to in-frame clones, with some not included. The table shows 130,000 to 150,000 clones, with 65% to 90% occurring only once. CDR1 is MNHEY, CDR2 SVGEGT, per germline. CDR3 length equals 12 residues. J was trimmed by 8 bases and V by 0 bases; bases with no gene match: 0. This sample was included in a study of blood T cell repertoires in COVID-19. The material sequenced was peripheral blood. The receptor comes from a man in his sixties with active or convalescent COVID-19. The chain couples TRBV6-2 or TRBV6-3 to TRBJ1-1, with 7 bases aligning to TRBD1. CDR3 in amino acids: CASSYSTGEAFF. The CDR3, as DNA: TGTGCCAGCAGTTACTCGACAGGGGAAGCTTTCTTT.